This TCR beta chain came from a study of Graves' ophthalmopathy and Graves' hyperthyroidism. From RNA, the CDR3 regions of TCR beta chains were amplified and sequenced. First-round RT-PCR with HTBI primers preceded a second-round multiplex PCR. TCRdb analysed the multiplex PCR reads with MiXCR anew, one entry per CDR3 protein. The profile shows around 600,000 distinct CDR3 sequences, about 41% of them singletons. This clonotype showed up many times. V lost 7 bases and J 6 bases, leaving 16 bases between the germline ends. This CDR3 region has 14 residues. The V gene's germline CDR1 is LNHDA and CDR2 SQIVND (reference sequence). Pregnant or lactating patients and those with other autoimmune diseases or uncontrolled infections were excluded. It was from 9.5 to 10 ml of fresh peripheral blood that the PBMCs came.

The rearrangement links TRBV19 to TRBJ1-5; D unclear. Sequencing was performed on peripheral blood. The origin of this receptor is an adult man with Graves' ophthalmopathy. CDR3 in amino acids: CASTDPPRIQPQHF. Here the CDR3 DNA reads TGTGCCAGTACCGATCCCCCGAGGATTCAGCCCCAGCATTTT.